This record concerns one T cell receptor beta chain sequence. One junction end does not reproduce the germline sequence, and a read error may be involved. With iRepertoire HTBI primers and Arm-PCR of CDR3 regions, TCR beta libraries were built. TCRdb analysed the multiplex PCR reads with MiXCR anew, one entry per CDR3 protein. The data show roughly 530,000 distinct CDR3 sequences, roughly 16% seen once. This entry comes from a study of regulatory T cells in long-lasting Graves disease. Study background: Patients newly diagnosed with Graves' had been on antithyroid drugs for under 3 months.

The CDR3 is made up of 12 amino acids. The germline V gene has CDR1 MNHEY and CDR2 SMNVEV (reference sequence). The sample's time point: newly diagnosed GD, antithyroid drugs for less than 3 months. Extracted PBMC RNA gave rise to the TCR library. The same specimen was also included in a second study, on T cells in Graves' hyperthyroidism and ophthalmopathy.

The clonotype originates from a woman in her forties or fifties with Graves disease. The specimen comprised peripheral blood mononuclear cells (PBMCs), sampled at new diagnosis, from a patient treated with antithyroid drugs. The chain carries TRBV27 and TRBJ1-1; D gene unclear. The CDR3 DNA reads as TGTGCCCGCAGAACAGTGAACACTGAAGCTTTCTTT. Protein product: CARRTVNTEAFF.